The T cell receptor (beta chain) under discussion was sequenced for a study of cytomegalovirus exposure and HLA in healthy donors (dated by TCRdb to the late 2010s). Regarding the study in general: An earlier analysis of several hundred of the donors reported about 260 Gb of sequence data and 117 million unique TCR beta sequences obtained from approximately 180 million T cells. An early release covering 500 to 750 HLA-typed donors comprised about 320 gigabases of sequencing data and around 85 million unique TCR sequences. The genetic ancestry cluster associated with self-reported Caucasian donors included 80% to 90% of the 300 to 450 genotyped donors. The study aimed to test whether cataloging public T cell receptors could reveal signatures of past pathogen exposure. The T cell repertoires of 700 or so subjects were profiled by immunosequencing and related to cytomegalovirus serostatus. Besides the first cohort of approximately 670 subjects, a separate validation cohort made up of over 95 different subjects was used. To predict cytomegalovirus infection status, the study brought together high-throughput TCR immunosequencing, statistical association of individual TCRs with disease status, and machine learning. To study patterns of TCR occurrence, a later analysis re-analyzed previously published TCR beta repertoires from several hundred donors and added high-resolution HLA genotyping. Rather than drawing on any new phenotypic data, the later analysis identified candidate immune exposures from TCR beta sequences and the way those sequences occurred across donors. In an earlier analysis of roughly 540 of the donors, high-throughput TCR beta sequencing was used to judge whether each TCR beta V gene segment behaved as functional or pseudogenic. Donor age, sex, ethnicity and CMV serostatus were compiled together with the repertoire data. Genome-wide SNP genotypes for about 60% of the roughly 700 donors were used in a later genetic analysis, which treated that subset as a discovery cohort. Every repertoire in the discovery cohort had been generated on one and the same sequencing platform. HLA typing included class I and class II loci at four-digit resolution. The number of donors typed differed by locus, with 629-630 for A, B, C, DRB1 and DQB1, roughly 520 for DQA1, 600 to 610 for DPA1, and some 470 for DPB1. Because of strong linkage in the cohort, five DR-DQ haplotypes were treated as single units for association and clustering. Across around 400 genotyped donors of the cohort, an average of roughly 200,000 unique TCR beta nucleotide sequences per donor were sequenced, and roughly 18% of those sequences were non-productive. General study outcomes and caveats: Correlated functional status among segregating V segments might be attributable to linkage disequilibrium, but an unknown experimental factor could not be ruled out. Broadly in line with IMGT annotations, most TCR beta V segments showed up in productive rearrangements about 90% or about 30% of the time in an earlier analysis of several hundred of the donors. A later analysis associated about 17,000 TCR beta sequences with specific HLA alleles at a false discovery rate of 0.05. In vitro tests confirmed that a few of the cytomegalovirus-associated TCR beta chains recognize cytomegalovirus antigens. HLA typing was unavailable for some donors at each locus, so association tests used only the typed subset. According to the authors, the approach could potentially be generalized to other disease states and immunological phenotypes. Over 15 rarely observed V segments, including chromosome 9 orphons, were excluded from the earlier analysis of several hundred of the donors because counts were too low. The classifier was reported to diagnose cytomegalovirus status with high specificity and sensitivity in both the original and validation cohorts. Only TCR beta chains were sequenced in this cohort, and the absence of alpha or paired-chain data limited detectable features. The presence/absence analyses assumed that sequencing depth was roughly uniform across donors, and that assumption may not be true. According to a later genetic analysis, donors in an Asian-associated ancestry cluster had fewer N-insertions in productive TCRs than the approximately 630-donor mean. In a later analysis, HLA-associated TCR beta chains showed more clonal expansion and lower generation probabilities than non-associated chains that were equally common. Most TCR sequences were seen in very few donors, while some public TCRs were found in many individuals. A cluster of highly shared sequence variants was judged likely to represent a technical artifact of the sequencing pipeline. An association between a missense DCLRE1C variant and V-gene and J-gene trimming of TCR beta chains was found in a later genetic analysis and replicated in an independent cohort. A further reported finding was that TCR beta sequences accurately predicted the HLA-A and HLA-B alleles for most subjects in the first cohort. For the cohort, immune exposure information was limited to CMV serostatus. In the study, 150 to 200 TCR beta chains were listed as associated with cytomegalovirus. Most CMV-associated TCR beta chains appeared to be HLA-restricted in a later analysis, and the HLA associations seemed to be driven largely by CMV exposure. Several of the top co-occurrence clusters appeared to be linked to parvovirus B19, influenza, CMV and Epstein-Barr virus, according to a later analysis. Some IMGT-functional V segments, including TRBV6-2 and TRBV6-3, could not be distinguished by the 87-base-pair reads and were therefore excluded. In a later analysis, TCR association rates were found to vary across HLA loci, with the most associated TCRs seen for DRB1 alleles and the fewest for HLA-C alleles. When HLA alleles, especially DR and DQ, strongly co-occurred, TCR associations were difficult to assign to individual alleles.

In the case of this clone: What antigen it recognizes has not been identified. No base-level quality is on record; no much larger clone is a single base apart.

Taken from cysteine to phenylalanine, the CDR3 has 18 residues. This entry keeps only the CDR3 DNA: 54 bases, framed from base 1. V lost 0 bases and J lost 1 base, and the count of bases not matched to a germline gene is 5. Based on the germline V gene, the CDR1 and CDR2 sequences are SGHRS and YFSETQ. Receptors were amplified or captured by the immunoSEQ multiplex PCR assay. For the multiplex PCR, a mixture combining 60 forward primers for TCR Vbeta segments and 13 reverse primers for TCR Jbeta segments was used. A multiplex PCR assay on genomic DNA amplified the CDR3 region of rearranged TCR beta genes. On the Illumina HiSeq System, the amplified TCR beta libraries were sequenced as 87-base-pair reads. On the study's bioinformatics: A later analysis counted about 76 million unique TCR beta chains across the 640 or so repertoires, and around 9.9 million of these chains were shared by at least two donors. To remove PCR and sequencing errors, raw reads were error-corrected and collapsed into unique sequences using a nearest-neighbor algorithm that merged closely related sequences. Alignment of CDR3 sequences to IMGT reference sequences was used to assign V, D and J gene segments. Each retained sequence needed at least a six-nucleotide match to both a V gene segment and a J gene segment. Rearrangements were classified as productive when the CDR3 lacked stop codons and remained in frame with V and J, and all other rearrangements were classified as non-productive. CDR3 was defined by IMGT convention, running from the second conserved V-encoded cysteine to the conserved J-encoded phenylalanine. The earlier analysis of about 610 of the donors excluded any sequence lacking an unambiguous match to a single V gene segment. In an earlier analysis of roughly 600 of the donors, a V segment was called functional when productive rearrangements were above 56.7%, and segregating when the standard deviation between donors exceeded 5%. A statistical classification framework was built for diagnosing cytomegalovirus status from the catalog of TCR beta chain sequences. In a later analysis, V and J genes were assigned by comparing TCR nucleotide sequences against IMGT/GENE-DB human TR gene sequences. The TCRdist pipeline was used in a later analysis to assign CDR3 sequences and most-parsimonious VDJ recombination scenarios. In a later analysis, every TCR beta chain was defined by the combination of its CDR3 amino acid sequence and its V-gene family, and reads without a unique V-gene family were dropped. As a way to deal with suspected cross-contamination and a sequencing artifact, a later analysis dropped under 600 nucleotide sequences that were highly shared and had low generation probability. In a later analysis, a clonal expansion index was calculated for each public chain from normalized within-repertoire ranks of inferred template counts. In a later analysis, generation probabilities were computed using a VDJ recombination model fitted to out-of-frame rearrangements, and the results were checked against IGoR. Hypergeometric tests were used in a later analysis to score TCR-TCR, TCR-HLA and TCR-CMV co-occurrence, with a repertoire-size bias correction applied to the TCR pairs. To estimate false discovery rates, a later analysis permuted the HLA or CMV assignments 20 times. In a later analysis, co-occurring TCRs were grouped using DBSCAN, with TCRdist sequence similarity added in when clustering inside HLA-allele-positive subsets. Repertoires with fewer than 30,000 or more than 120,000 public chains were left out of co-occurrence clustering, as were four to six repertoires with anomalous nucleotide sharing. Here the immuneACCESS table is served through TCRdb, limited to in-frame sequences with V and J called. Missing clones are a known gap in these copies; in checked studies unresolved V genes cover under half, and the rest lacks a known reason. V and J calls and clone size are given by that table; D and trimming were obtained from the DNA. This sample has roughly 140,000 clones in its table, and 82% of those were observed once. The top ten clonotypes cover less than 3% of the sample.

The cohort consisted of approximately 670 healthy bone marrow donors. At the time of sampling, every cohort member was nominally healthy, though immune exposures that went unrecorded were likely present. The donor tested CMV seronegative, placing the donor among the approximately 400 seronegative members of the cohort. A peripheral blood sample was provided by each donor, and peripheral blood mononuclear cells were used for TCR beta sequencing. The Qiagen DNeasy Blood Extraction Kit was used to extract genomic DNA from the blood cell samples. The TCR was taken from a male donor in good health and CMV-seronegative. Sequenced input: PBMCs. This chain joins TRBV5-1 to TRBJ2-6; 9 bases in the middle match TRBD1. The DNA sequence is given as TGCGCCAGCAGCTTGGTTGGACAGGGGCCATCTGGGGCCAACGTCCTGACTTTC. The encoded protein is CASSLVGQGPSGANVLTF.